This TCR beta chain was recorded in a study of blood T cell repertoires in COVID-19. About the research overall: Researchers got acute and convalescent COVID-19 samples from the United States, Italy and Spain.

This clone has a single count. In the original processing: Amplified reference gene primers provided the basis for estimating nucleated cell counts. Here immunoSEQ multiplex PCR was the method, and the copy in TCRdb shows in-frame clones only, minus some. V and J calls and clone size come straight from that table; D and trimming were deduced from the DNA. This table holds about 230,000 clones, about 88% found once. The germline CDR1 and CDR2 sequences are SGHAT and FQNNGV. The ends were cut back, 2 bases at V and 4 bases at J, with 5 bases in the middle. There are 12 residues in the CDR3. The sequence derives from a man aged 35 to 55 with acute or convalescent COVID-19. Input material: peripheral blood. This chain connects TRBV11-2 to TRBJ1-2; no reliable D call. The CDR3, as DNA: TGTGCCAGCAGCTTATCGAGCTATGGCTACACCTTC. Protein: CASSLSSYGYTF.